One T cell receptor beta chain is described in this entry. Its antigen remains unidentified. Sequenced material consisted of expressed TCRB transcripts (all of the isolated RNA was reverse transcribed). Profiling relied on immunoSEQ multiplex PCR, and the TCRdb table lists in-frame clones only, not all of them. The sample lists under 250,000 clones, around 14% occurring once. This record belongs to a study of beta chain features in type 1 diabetes. All sorted populations exceeded 98% purity. Overall study findings and caveats: When Type 1 diabetes patients were examined, their TCRB CDR3s proved moderately but significantly shorter in all four CD4+ subsets.

With 3 bases removed from V and 5 bases from J, the gap between germline ends came to 7 bases. The CDR3 is 12 amino acids. The germline V gene has CDR1 ENHRY and CDR2 SYGVKD. Sequenced material: naive CD4+ T cells from blood. The sequence was obtained from a man aged 25 to 40 with type 1 diabetes. The chain combines TRBV10-3 with TRBJ2-5; no firm D call. CDR3 in DNA: TGTGCCATCAGTGAAGTCCGGGAGACCCAGTACTTC. Translated, it gives CAISEVRETQYF.